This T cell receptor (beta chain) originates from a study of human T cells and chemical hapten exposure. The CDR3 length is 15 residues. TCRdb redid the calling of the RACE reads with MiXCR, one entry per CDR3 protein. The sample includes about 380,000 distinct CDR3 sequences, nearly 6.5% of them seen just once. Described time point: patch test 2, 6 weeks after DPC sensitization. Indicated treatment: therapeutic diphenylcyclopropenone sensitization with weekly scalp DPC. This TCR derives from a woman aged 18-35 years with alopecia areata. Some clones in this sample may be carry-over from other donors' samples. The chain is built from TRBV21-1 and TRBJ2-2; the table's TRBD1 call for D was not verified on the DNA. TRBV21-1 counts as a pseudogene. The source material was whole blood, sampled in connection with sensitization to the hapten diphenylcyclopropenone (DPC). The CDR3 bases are TGTGCCAGCAGTCAGGGGACTGCGAACACCGGGGAGCTGTTTTTT. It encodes CASSQGTANTGELFF.